Listed below are T cell receptor beta chains from one sample, sequenced in a study of blood T cell repertoires in COVID-19. Assay used: immunoSEQ multiplex PCR; TCRdb lists only in-frame clones, some missing. The table has roughly 350,000 clones, 85% seen once. The sequencing sample was made of peripheral blood. These TCRs come from a woman in her late teens or twenties with acute or convalescent COVID-19. Both conserved end residues are part of each CDR3. D genes are given only for firm matches. Part of the rows lack a size; the others show once, few, many or a class for expanded clones.

d_call: TRBD1; j_call: TRBJ2-5; v_call: TRBV24-1; clone_size: once; cdr3_nt: TGTGCCACCAGTGAACAGGGGATGATCGAGTACTTC; cdr3_aa: CATSEQGMIEYF
d_call: -; j_call: TRBJ1-3; v_call: TRBV10-3; clone_size: -; cdr3_nt: TGTGCCACCCACCCAGGGCCTGGAAACACCATATATTTT; cdr3_aa: CATHPGPGNTIYF
d_call: -; j_call: TRBJ2-6; v_call: TRBV6-1; clone_size: -; cdr3_nt: TGTGCCAGCAGTGAACAATCTGGGGCCAACGTCCTGACTTTC; cdr3_aa: CASSEQSGANVLTF
d_call: -; j_call: TRBJ2-2; v_call: TRBV27; clone_size: -; cdr3_nt: TGTGCCAGCAGTAGACGACAGGCTCGAGGGGAATATAATACCGGGGAGCTGTTTTTT; cdr3_aa: CASSRRQARGEYNTGELFF
d_call: -; j_call: TRBJ1-6; v_call: TRBV5-5; clone_size: -; cdr3_nt: TGTGCCAGCCTAGGGGTCTATAATTCACCCCTCCACTTT; cdr3_aa: CASLGVYNSPLHF
d_call: TRBD1; j_call: TRBJ1-5; v_call: TRBV19; clone_size: -; cdr3_nt: TGTGCCAGTAGTACCACAGGGGGCGAAGGTCAGCCCCAGCATTTT; cdr3_aa: CASSTTGGEGQPQHF
d_call: TRBD2; j_call: TRBJ2-5; v_call: TRBV5-1; clone_size: -; cdr3_nt: TGCGCCAGCAGCTTGGTCCCTAGCGGACCCGCTCAAGAGACCCAGTACTTC; cdr3_aa: CASSLVPSGPAQETQYF
d_call: -; j_call: TRBJ2-7; v_call: TRBV19; clone_size: many; cdr3_nt: TGTGCCAGTAGTATAGGACTAGATTCCTACGAGCAGTACTTC; cdr3_aa: CASSIGLDSYEQYF
d_call: -; j_call: TRBJ1-1; v_call: TRBV30; clone_size: -; cdr3_nt: TGTGCCTGGCACCGGGACATAAAGAACACTGAAGCTTTCTTT; cdr3_aa: CAWHRDIKNTEAFF
d_call: TRBD1; j_call: TRBJ1-2; v_call: TRBV29-1; clone_size: -; cdr3_nt: TGCAGCGTTGAAGGGACAGGGCGAGGCTACACCTTC; cdr3_aa: CSVEGTGRGYTF
d_call: -; j_call: TRBJ2-7; v_call: TRBV3-1/TRBV3-2; clone_size: -; cdr3_nt: TGTGCCAGCAGCCTGGGTAGGAGGGGCGAGCAGTACTTC; cdr3_aa: CASSLGRRGEQYF
d_call: -; j_call: TRBJ2-7; v_call: TRBV6-6; clone_size: once; cdr3_nt: TGTGCCAGCAGCCCTTTGACGGGTTTCACCTACGAGCAGTACTTC; cdr3_aa: CASSPLTGFTYEQYF
d_call: TRBD2; j_call: TRBJ2-5; v_call: TRBV15; clone_size: -; cdr3_nt: TGTGCCACCAGCAGACCCGGGGGGACTTTGGAGACCCAGTACTTC; cdr3_aa: CATSRPGGTLETQYF
d_call: TRBD1; j_call: TRBJ2-3; v_call: TRBV10-3; clone_size: -; cdr3_nt: TGTGCCATCAGAGGCCAGGGGGCGCTTTCGGATACGCAGTATTTT; cdr3_aa: CAIRGQGALSDTQYF
d_call: -; j_call: TRBJ1-4; v_call: TRBV2; clone_size: -; cdr3_nt: TGTGCCAGCAAGAGGGGGTTGGATGAAAAACTGTTTTTT; cdr3_aa: CASKRGLDEKLFF
d_call: TRBD2; j_call: TRBJ2-2; v_call: TRBV5-4; clone_size: -; cdr3_nt: TGTGCCAGCAGCTTAAATACGATAGCGGGAGGCGGGGAGCTGTTTTTT; cdr3_aa: CASSLNTIAGGGELFF
d_call: -; j_call: TRBJ2-2; v_call: TRBV7-8; clone_size: once; cdr3_nt: TGTGCCAGCAGCTCGACTCCGCGCGGGCGAGTTGCGAACACCGGGGAGCTGTTTTTT; cdr3_aa: CASSSTPRGRVANTGELFF
d_call: -; j_call: TRBJ2-7; v_call: TRBV21-1; clone_size: -; cdr3_nt: TGTGCCAGCAGTCCTGGCATTGCCGACGAGCAGTACTTC; cdr3_aa: CASSPGIADEQYF
d_call: -; j_call: TRBJ1-4; v_call: TRBV18; clone_size: once; cdr3_nt: TGTGCCAGCTCACCTCTTCACGGGGAGGAAAAACTGTTTTTT; cdr3_aa: CASSPLHGEEKLFF
d_call: TRBD1; j_call: TRBJ2-6; v_call: TRBV6-5; clone_size: -; cdr3_nt: TGTGCCACACAGGGGTCCGTCTCTGGGGCCAACGTCCTGACTTTC; cdr3_aa: CATQGSVSGANVLTF
d_call: -; j_call: TRBJ1-6; v_call: TRBV28; clone_size: -; cdr3_nt: TGTGCCAGCAGTTTATGTCTCCAGGGATCCTATAATTCACCCCTCCACTTT; cdr3_aa: CASSLCLQGSYNSPLHF
d_call: TRBD1; j_call: TRBJ2-2; v_call: TRBV27; clone_size: -; cdr3_nt: TGTGCCACCTCGGGACAGGGGGGCCCCGGGGAGCTGTTTTTT; cdr3_aa: CATSGQGGPGELFF
d_call: TRBD2; j_call: TRBJ2-1; v_call: TRBV7-3; clone_size: -; cdr3_nt: TGTGCCAGCAGCTTACAGGGACTAGCTGACGATGAGCAGTTCTTC; cdr3_aa: CASSLQGLADDEQFF
d_call: TRBD2; j_call: TRBJ2-7; v_call: TRBV5-6; clone_size: -; cdr3_nt: TGTGCCAGCAGCTTGGGGCGCGGGGGCGAGCAGTACTTC; cdr3_aa: CASSLGRGGEQYF
d_call: -; j_call: TRBJ1-2; v_call: TRBV4-1; clone_size: once; cdr3_nt: TGCGCCAGCAGCCAAGAACAAGGGGCTGGCTACACCTTC; cdr3_aa: CASSQEQGAGYTF
d_call: TRBD1; j_call: TRBJ2-1; v_call: TRBV7-3; clone_size: -; cdr3_nt: TGTGCCAGCAGCTTATTCGAGGGGGCCAATGAGCAGTTCTTC; cdr3_aa: CASSLFEGANEQFF
d_call: -; j_call: TRBJ1-2; v_call: TRBV5-8; clone_size: -; cdr3_nt: TGTGCCAGCAGCGAACTCGGTGGAGGGCCTGGCTACACCTTC; cdr3_aa: CASSELGGGPGYTF
d_call: TRBD2; j_call: TRBJ2-1; v_call: TRBV7-3; clone_size: -; cdr3_nt: TGTGCCAGCAGCTTAACGGGGACTAGCGGGAGGAGCTCCTACAATGAGCAGTTCTTC; cdr3_aa: CASSLTGTSGRSSYNEQFF
d_call: TRBD1; j_call: TRBJ1-1; v_call: TRBV6-5; clone_size: -; cdr3_nt: TGTGCCAGCAGTTTCCGGACAGGGTACACTGAAGCTTTCTTT; cdr3_aa: CASSFRTGYTEAFF
d_call: TRBD1; j_call: TRBJ2-5; v_call: TRBV30; clone_size: few; cdr3_nt: TGTGCCTGGAGTGTAGGGGGCGCAGAGGAAGAGACCCAGTACTTC; cdr3_aa: CAWSVGGAEEETQYF
d_call: -; j_call: TRBJ1-3; v_call: TRBV5-1; clone_size: once; cdr3_nt: TGCGCCAGCAGCTTGGAGACAGGCTACTCTGGAAACACCATATATTTT; cdr3_aa: CASSLETGYSGNTIYF
d_call: -; j_call: TRBJ1-4; v_call: TRBV19; clone_size: -; cdr3_nt: TGTGCCAGTACCCGGGTCCTATCTCGTGAAAAACTGTTTTTT; cdr3_aa: CASTRVLSREKLFF
d_call: TRBD1; j_call: TRBJ1-1; v_call: TRBV9; clone_size: -; cdr3_nt: TGTGCCAGCAGCGTGGGTGCGCAGGGGGCAAACACTGAAGCTTTCTTT; cdr3_aa: CASSVGAQGANTEAFF
d_call: TRBD1; j_call: TRBJ2-7; v_call: TRBV28; clone_size: once; cdr3_nt: TGTGCCAGCAGTTCGGGACAGTCCTACGAGCAGTACTTC; cdr3_aa: CASSSGQSYEQYF